The sequence of this T cell receptor (beta chain) was determined in a study of CD8 T cells in Susac syndrome. V trimming: 6 bases; J trimming: 0 bases; junction bases outside the gene matches: 3. The CDR3 length is 14 residues. Germline loops: CDR1 SGHRS, CDR2 YFSETQ. Negative isolation was used for CD8+ and CD4+ T cells, and FACS enrichment was applied to TEMRA cells. A quantity of about 0.5 to 1 ug RNA underwent reverse transcription using random hexamers. TCRdb called the immunoSEQ multiplex PCR reads again in MiXCR, with one record for every CDR3 protein. In the table there are roughly 150,000 distinct CDR3 sequences, approximately 93% of which are singletons.

Sample: CD8+ T cells from PBMCs. The TCR originated in a human donor with multiple sclerosis. V usage is TRBV5-1 and J usage is TRBJ2-1; 7 bases are a match to TRBD2. The CDR3 DNA is TGCGCCAGCAACGGGGGGTACTCCTACAATGAGCAGTTCTTC. It translates to CASNGGYSYNEQFF.